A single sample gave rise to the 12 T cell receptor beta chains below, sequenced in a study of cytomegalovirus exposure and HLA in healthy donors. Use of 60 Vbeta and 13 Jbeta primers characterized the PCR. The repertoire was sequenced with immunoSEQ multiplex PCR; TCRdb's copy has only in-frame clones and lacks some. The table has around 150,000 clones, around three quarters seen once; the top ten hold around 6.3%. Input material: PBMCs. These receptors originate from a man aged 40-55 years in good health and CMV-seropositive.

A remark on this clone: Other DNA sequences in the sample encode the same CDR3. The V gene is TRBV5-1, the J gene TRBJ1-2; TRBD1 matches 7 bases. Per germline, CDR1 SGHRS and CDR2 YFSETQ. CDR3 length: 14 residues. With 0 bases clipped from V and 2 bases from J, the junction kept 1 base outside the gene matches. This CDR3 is CASSLEGANYGYTF. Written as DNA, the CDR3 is TGCGCCAGCAGCTTGGAGGGGGCGAACTATGGCTACACCTTC.

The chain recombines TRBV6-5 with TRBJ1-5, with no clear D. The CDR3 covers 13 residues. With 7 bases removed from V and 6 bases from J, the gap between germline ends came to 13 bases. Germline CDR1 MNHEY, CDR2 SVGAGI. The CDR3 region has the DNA TGTGCCAGCAAAGTTCGCAGTCGTCAGCCCCAGCATTTT. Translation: CASKVRSRQPQHF.

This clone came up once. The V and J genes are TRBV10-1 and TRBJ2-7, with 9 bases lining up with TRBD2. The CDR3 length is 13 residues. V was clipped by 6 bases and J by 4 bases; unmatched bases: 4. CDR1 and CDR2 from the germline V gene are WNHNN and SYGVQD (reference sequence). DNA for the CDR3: TGCGCCAGCAGCATGACTAGCGGTTACGAGCAGTACTTC. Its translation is CASSMTSGYEQYF.

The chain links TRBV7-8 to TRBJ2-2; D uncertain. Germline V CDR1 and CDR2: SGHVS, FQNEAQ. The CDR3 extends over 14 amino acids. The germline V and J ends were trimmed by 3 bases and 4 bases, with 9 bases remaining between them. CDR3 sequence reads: CASSFPSGTGELFF. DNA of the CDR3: TGTGCCAGCAGCTTTCCCAGTGGCACCGGGGAGCTGTTTTTT.

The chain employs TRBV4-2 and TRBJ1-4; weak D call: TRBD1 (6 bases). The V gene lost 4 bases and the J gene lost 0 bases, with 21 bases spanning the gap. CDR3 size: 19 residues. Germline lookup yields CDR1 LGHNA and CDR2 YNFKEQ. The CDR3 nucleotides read TGTGCCAGCAGCCGCTTTGGCGGGGGCGGCTTGACAACTAATGAAAAACTGTTTTTT. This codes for CASSRFGGGGLTTNEKLFF.

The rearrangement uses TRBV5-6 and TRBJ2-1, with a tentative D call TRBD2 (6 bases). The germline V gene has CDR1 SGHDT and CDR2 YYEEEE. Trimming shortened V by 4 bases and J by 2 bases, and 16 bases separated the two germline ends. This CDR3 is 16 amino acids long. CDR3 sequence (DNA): TGTGCCAGCAGCCCGAGGGTTAGCGGCGCCTACAATGAGCAGTTCTTC. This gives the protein CASSPRVSGAYNEQFF.

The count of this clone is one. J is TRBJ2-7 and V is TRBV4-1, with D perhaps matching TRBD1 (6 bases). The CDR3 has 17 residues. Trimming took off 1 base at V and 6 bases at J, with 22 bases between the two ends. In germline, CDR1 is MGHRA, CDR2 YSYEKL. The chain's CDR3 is CASSQGSVGQGSSEQYF. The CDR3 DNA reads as TGCGCCAGCAGCCAAGGTTCAGTGGGGCAGGGGAGTAGCGAGCAGTACTTC.

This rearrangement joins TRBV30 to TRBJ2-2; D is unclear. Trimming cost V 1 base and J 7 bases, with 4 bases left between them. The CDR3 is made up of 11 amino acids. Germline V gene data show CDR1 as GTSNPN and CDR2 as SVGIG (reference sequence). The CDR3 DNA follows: TGTGCCTGGAGTGCGGGCGGGGAGCTGTTTTTT. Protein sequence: CAWSAGGELFF.

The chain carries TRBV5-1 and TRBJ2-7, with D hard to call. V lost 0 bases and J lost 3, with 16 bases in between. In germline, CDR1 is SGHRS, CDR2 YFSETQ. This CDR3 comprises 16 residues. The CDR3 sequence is CASSLGFGQALYEQYF. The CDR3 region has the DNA TGCGCCAGCAGCTTGGGTTTTGGGCAGGCCCTCTACGAGCAGTACTTC.

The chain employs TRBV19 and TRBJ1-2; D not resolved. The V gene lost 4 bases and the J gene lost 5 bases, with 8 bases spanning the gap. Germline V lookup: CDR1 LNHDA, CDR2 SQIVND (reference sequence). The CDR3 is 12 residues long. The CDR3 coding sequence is TGTGCCAGTAGTAACAACAGATATGGCTACACCTTC. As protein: CASSNNRYGYTF.

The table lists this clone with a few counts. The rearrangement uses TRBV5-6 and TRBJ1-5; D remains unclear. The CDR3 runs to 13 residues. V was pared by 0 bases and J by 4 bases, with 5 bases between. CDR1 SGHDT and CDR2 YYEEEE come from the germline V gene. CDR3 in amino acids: CASSLAMNQPQHF. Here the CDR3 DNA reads TGTGCCAGCAGCTTGGCCATGAATCAGCCCCAGCATTTT.

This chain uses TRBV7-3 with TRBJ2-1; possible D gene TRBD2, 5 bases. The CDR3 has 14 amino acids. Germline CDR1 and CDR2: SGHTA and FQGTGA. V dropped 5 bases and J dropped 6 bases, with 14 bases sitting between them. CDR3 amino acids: CASSPSNSVNEQFF. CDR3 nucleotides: TGTGCCAGCAGCCCGAGTAATAGCGTCAATGAGCAGTTCTTC.